Below are 29 T cell receptor beta chains sequenced from a single sample in a study of blood T cell repertoires in COVID-19. Only in-frame clones appear in the TCRdb table, and some are missing; sequencing was by immunoSEQ multiplex PCR. The table records 470,000 or so clones, 70% to 90% of them present only once. Specimen: peripheral blood. Every receptor here comes from a human donor in a cohort sampled during active COVID-19.

The CDR3 DNA is TGTGCCACTCTAGGACTAGCGGGAGTTCGGGGCGGGGAGCTGTTTTTT. Amino acid sequence: CATLGLAGVRGGELFF. The V gene is TRBV27, the J gene TRBJ2-2, with 13 bases fitting TRBD2. The CDR3 extends over 16 amino acids. V shed 10 bases, J shed 7 bases, and the junction held 12 bases outside the gene matches. The germline V gene encodes CDR1 MNHEY and CDR2 SMNVEV (reference sequence).

This chain uses TRBV19 with TRBJ1-2; 8 positions match TRBD1. From germline, CDR1 is LNHDA and CDR2 SQIVND (reference sequence). V shed 6 bases, J shed 4 bases, and the junction held 7 bases outside the gene matches. CDR3 length: 14 residues. The CDR3 DNA reads as TGTGCCAGTAGAACGACAGGGGAGGTCTATGGCTACACCTTC. The encoded protein is CASRTTGEVYGYTF.

The rearrangement joins TRBV28 to TRBJ1-5, with TRBD1 as a possible D gene (6 bases). The V gene lost 3 bases and the J gene lost 6 bases, with 12 bases spanning the gap. The CDR3 sequence is 14 residues long. The germline V gene has CDR1 MDHEN and CDR2 SYDVKM. CDR3 nucleotide sequence: TGTGCCAGCAGTTTCTTACAGGGTCGTCAGCCCCAGCATTTT. Translating it yields CASSFLQGRQPQHF. Complete variable domain (other parts from reference TRBV28 and TRBJ1-5): DVKVTQSSRYLVKRTGEKVFLECVQDMDHENMFWYRQDPGLGLRLIYFSYDVKMKEKGDIPEGYSVSREKKERFSLILESASTNQTSMYLCASSFLQGRQPQHFGDGTRLSIL.

This rearrangement joins TRBV19 to TRBJ2-6, with D perhaps TRBD1 (6 bases). The CDR3 loop spans 16 amino acids. Germline-derived CDR1 and CDR2 are LNHDA and SQIVND (reference sequence). Trimming took off 5 bases at V and 0 bases at J, with 11 bases between the two ends. The CDR3 DNA follows: TGTGCCAGTAGTGATGGACAGCGCTCTGGGGCCAACGTCCTGACTTTC. Its protein product is CASSDGQRSGANVLTF.

V is TRBV6-5 and J is TRBJ2-2; D unclear. Trimming stripped 4 bases from V and 5 bases from J, with 8 bases between. This CDR3 contains 13 residues. The germline CDR1 and CDR2 sequences are MNHEY and SVGAGI. CDR3 DNA sequence: TGTGCCAGCAGTTTCGGTGGTACCGGGGAGCTGTTTTTT. This encodes CASSFGGTGELFF.

V and J are TRBV14 and TRBJ2-7; D unclear. The CDR3 spans 13 residues. Trimming cost V 9 bases and J 4 bases, with 16 bases left between them. CDR1 and CDR2 (germline): SGHDN, FVKESK. The CDR3 DNA follows: TGTGCCAGTTCGACTGATCCCCCATACGAGCAGTACTTC. Translating it yields CASSTDPPYEQYF.

This chain connects TRBV3-1 (or the pseudogene TRBV3-2) to TRBJ1-2; TRBD1 matches 11 bases. This CDR3 region has 16 residues. Germline CDR1 and CDR2: LGHDT and YNNKEL (reference sequence). Unmatched junction bases numbered 8, after V lost 4 bases and J lost 4 bases. CDR3 residues: CASSPGQGASVYGYTF. The CDR3 DNA is TGTGCCAGCAGCCCTGGACAGGGGGCCTCAGTCTATGGCTACACCTTC.

This chain joins TRBV6-5 and TRBJ2-4; TRBD2 matches 8 bases. The V gene's germline CDR1 is MNHEY and CDR2 SVGAGI. V shed 4 bases, J shed 5 bases, and the junction held 1 base outside the gene matches. This CDR3 region has 13 residues. In DNA, the CDR3 is TGTGCCAGCAGTTCGGGACTAGAAAACATTCAGTACTTC. Residues: CASSSGLENIQYF.

The chain joins TRBV9 to TRBJ1-1, with a weak D call TRBD1 (6 bases). Germline lookup yields CDR1 SGDLS and CDR2 YYNGEE. The germline V and J ends were trimmed by 3 bases and 0 bases, with 9 bases remaining between them. The CDR3 spans 14 residues. This chain's CDR3 is CASSATGMNTEAFF. The CDR3 nucleotides are TGTGCCAGCAGCGCGACAGGCATGAACACTGAAGCTTTCTTT.

The chain has TRBV6-5 and TRBJ2-7, with a weak D call TRBD2 (5 bases). This CDR3 comprises 12 residues. Germline CDR1 reads MNHEY; CDR2 reads SVGAGI. The V end lost 5 bases, the J end lost 6 bases, and 11 bases lay between the germline ends. The CDR3 here is CASSPGFSEQYF. CDR3 bases: TGTGCCAGCAGTCCGGGGTTTTCCGAGCAGTACTTC.

The V gene is TRBV29-1, the J gene TRBJ1-2; the D is unclear. V was clipped by 4 bases and J by 4 bases, with 13 bases between them. Looked up from germline, CDR1 is SQVTM and CDR2 is ANQGSEA. This CDR3 is 13 amino acids long. As DNA, the CDR3 is TGCAGCGTTGCCTCCCCCAGTGGCTATGGCTACACCTTC. Translated, it gives CSVASPSGYGYTF.

In its sample, this clone was seen many times. The chain has TRBV5-1 and TRBJ2-3; 13 bases line up with TRBD2. CDR3 size: 19 residues. The germline gives CDR1 SGHRS, CDR2 YFSETQ. V shed 3 bases and J 5 bases; nucleotides not matched to a gene: 15. The CDR3 protein is CASSSATSGRTPGGDTQYF. In DNA form, the CDR3 reads TGCGCCAGCAGCTCCGCGACTAGCGGGAGGACCCCGGGGGGAGATACGCAGTATTTT.

In this sample, this clone turned up a few times. The rearrangement joins TRBV27 to TRBJ2-2, with 7 bases identical to TRBD2. CDR3 size: 16 residues. Germline V gene data show CDR1 as MNHEY and CDR2 as SMNVEV (reference sequence). The trim removed 8 bases at V and 7 bases at J, leaving 16 bases unmatched. CDR3 region: CASGFYGGRFGGELFF. The CDR3 region has the DNA TGTGCCAGCGGGTTTTACGGCGGGAGATTTGGCGGGGAGCTGTTTTTT.

V usage is TRBV18 and J usage is TRBJ1-6; D call uncertain. Germline values: CDR1 KGHSH, CDR2 LQKENI. The V and J ends lost 2 bases and 15 bases respectively, with 8 bases between them. The CDR3 runs to 11 residues. The CDR3 is CASSPGVNLHF. As DNA, the CDR3 is TGTGCCAGCTCACCAGGAGTGAACCTCCACTTT.

In this sample, this clone turned up once. The V and J genes are TRBV15 and TRBJ2-3; 8 bases map to TRBD2. V lost 8 bases to trimming and J lost 2 bases; unmatched junction nucleotides: 6. Per germline, CDR1 LNHNV and CDR2 YYDKDF (reference sequence). The CDR3 runs 14 residues. Here the CDR3 DNA reads TGTGCCACCCATCTAGCGGGCTTCACAGATACGCAGTATTTT. Amino acid sequence: CATHLAGFTDTQYF.

V usage is TRBV12-5 and J usage is TRBJ2-3, with D perhaps TRBD1 (6 bases). The CDR3 covers 15 residues. The germline V gene encodes CDR1 LGHNT and CDR2 FRNRAP. Trimming left V 4 bases short and J 2 bases short, with 13 bases between. CDR3 sequence: CASGWDTYNTDTQYF. CDR3 nucleotide sequence: TGTGCTAGTGGTTGGGACACCTACAACACAGATACGCAGTATTTT. The full variable domain, in which reference TRBV12-5 and TRBJ2-3 provide the parts outside the CDR3, is DARVTQTPRHKVTEMGQEVTMRCQPILGHNTVFWYRQTMMQGLELLAYFRNRAPLDDSGMPKDRFSAEMPDATLATLKIQPSEPRDSAVYFCASGWDTYNTDTQYFGPGTRLTVL.

V usage is TRBV10-3 and J usage is TRBJ2-2, with D unclear. CDR1 and CDR2 from the germline V gene are ENHRY and SYGVKD. Trimming removed 0 bases from V and 1 base from J, with 12 bases in between. There are 17 residues in the CDR3. CDR3 in DNA: TGTGCCATCAGTGAGTCCGGCCAAGCGATGAACACCGGGGAGCTGTTTTTT. It yields the protein CAISESGQAMNTGELFF.

The V gene is TRBV27, the J gene TRBJ2-1, with 7 bases that match TRBD2. CDR1 is MNHEY, CDR2 SMNVEV, per germline (reference sequence). This CDR3 spans 16 amino acids. Losses at the gene ends were 9 bases for V and 2 bases for J; bases not matched to a gene: 13. This chain's CDR3 is CARYGPERGPYNEQFF. Written as DNA, the CDR3 is TGTGCCAGATACGGGCCTGAGCGGGGCCCCTACAATGAGCAGTTCTTC.

This chain joins TRBV5-1 and TRBJ2-2; D is uncertain. This CDR3 has 14 residues. Germline lookup yields CDR1 SGHRS and CDR2 YFSETQ. V shed 7 bases and J shed 0 bases, with 10 bases lying between them. The CDR3, as DNA: TGCGCCAGCGGGTGGAGTTCGAACACCGGGGAGCTGTTTTTT. It translates to CASGWSSNTGELFF.

This chain joins TRBV28 and TRBJ2-1; D perhaps matches TRBD2 (6 bases). Germline V gene lookup returns CDR1 MDHEN and CDR2 SYDVKM. The CDR3 runs to 14 residues. Trimming took 5 bases from V and 5 from J, leaving 13 bases between them. CDR3 residues: CASSAAGSDNEQFF. DNA of the CDR3: TGTGCCAGCAGTGCCGCGGGAAGTGACAATGAGCAGTTCTTC.

Only a few counts were recorded for this clone. This chain joins TRBV3-1 (or the pseudogene TRBV3-2) and TRBJ1-1; no clear D. The CDR3 runs 12 residues. Trimming cost V 0 bases and J 10 bases, with 9 bases left between them. The germline CDR1 and CDR2 sequences are LGHDT and YNNKEL (reference sequence). CDR3 protein: CASSQDISGAFF. In DNA form, the CDR3 reads TGTGCCAGCAGCCAAGATATCTCGGGAGCTTTCTTT.

V usage is TRBV10-3 and J usage is TRBJ2-1; 8 bases are a match to TRBD1. J lost 9 bases, V lost 4 bases, and 14 bases had no gene match. Germline loops: CDR1 ENHRY, CDR2 SYGVKD. CDR3 length: 16 amino acids. The DNA of the CDR3 is TGTGCCATCAGTGCAGGACAGGGTTTGAGAGGTGGTGAGCAGTTCTTC. It yields the protein CAISAGQGLRGGEQFF.

The rearrangement links TRBV4-2 to TRBJ1-4; TRBD1 agrees at 8 bases. The CDR3 consists of 16 residues. In germline, CDR1 is LGHNA, CDR2 YNFKEQ. V dropped 2 bases and J dropped 6; count of bases not matched to a gene: 8. The CDR3: CASSQILDRGDEKLFF. In nucleotides, the CDR3 is TGTGCCAGCAGCCAAATACTTGACAGGGGAGATGAAAAACTGTTTTTT.

The V call is TRBV6-5, the J call TRBJ1-3, with 7 nucleotides matching TRBD1. Germline CDR1 is MNHEY and CDR2 is SVGAGI. The CDR3 sequence is 15 residues long. J gave up 4 bases and V 2 bases, and 5 bases lay outside the gene matches. The CDR3 reads CASSYTGQAGNTIYF. The DNA of the CDR3 is TGTGCCAGCAGTTACACCGGACAGGCCGGAAACACCATATATTTT.

The V gene is TRBV5-1, the J gene TRBJ1-1, with D unclear. The CDR3 covers 16 residues. CDR1 and CDR2 from the germline V gene are SGHRS and YFSETQ. The ends were cut back, 3 bases at V and 3 bases at J, with 18 bases in the middle. The CDR3 region is CASSYGRRERYTEAFF. Written as DNA, the CDR3 is TGCGCCAGCAGCTACGGACGGAGGGAGCGGTACACTGAAGCTTTCTTT.

The gene calls are TRBV6-2 or TRBV6-3 and TRBJ2-2, with TRBD2 as a possible D gene (5 bases). The CDR3 contains 13 residues. V was clipped by 4 bases and J by 8 bases, with 11 bases between them. Germline V gene lookup returns CDR1 MNHEY and CDR2 SVGEGT. DNA of the CDR3: TGTGCCAGCAGTTGGGGAGCAAATGGGGAGCTGTTTTTT. This codes for CASSWGANGELFF.

The chain uses TRBV2 and TRBJ1-6, with TRBD1 matching 8 bases. V trimming: 5 bases; J trimming: 10 bases; junction bases outside the gene matches: 7. The CDR3 is made up of 14 amino acids. From germline, CDR1 is SNHLY and CDR2 FYNNEI. CDR3 nucleotides: TGTGCCAGCAGTACCCAGACAGGGGACTCACCCCTCCACTTT. Translated, it gives CASSTQTGDSPLHF.

The chain has TRBV5-4 and TRBJ2-3; D possibly corresponds to TRBD1 (5 bases). This CDR3 has 15 amino acids. Germline loops: CDR1 SGHNT, CDR2 YYREEE (reference sequence). Trimming cost V 5 bases and J 1 base, with 14 bases left between them. The CDR3 loop is CASSSKVQGTDTQYF. The DNA for the CDR3 is TGTGCCAGCAGTTCAAAAGTACAGGGCACAGATACGCAGTATTTT.

The chain employs TRBV6-5 and TRBJ1-2; D possibly corresponds to TRBD1 (5 bases). CDR3 length: 13 amino acids. Trimming removed 5 bases at V and 1 base at J, with 8 bases between. Germline V lookup: CDR1 MNHEY, CDR2 SVGAGI. The CDR3 region is CASSQQDNYGYTF. The CDR3 DNA reads as TGTGCCAGCAGTCAACAGGATAACTATGGCTACACCTTC.